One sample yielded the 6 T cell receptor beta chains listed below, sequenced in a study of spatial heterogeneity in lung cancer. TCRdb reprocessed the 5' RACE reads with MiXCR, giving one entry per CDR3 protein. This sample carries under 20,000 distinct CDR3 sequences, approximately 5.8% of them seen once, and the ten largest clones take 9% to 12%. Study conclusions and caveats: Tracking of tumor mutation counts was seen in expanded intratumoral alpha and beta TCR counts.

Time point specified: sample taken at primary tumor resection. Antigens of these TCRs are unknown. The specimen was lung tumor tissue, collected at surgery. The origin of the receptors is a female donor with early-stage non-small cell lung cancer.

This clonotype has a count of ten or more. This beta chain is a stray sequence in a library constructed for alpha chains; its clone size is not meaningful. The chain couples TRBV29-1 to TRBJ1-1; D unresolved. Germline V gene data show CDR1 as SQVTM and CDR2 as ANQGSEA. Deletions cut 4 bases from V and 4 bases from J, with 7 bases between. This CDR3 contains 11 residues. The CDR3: CSVVMGTEAFF. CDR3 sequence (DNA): TGCAGCGTTGTTATGGGCACTGAAGCTTTCTTT.

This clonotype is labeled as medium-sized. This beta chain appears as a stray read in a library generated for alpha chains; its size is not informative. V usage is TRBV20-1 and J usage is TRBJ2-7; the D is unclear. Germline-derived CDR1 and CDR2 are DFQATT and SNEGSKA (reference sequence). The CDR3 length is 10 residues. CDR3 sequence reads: CWAAPYEQYF. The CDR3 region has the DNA TGCTGGGCGGCTCCATACGAGCAGTACTTC.

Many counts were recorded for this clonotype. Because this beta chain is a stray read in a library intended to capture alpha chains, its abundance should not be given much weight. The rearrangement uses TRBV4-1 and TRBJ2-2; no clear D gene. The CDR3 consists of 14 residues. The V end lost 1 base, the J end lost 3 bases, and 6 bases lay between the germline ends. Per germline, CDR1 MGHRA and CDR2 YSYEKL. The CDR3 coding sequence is TGCGCCAGCAGCCAAGTGGGCTACACCGGGGAGCTGTTTTTT. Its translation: CASSQVGYTGELFF.

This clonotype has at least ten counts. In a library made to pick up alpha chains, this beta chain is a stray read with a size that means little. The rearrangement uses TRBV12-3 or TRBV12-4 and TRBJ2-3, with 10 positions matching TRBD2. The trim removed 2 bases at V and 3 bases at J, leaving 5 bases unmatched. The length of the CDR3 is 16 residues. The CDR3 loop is CASSLYRAGGTDTQYF. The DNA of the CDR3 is TGTGCCAGCAGTTTATACCGAGCGGGAGGGACAGATACGCAGTATTTT.

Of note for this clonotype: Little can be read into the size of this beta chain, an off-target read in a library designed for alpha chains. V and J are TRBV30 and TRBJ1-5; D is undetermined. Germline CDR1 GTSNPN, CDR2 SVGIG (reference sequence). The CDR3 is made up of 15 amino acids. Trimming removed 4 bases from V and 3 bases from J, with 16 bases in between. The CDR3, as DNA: TGTGCCTGGAATCAACTAAGGGAATTCAATCAGCCCCAGCATTTT. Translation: CAWNQLREFNQPQHF. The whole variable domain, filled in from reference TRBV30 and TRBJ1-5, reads SQTIHQWPATLVQPVGSPLSLECTVEGTSNPNLYWYRQAAGRGLQLLFYSVGIGQISSEVPQNLSASRPQDRQFILSSKKLLLSDSGFYLCAWNQLREFNQPQHFGDGTRLSIL.

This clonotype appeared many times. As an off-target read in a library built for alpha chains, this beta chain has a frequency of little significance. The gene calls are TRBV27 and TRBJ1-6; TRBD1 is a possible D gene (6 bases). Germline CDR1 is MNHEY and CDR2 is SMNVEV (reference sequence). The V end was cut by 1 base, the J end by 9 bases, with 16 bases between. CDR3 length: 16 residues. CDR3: CASSLYPTGRGSPLHF. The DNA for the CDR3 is TGTGCCAGCAGTTTATACCCTACAGGGAGAGGTTCACCCCTCCACTTT.